The 31 T cell receptor beta chains below all came from one sample that was sequenced in a study of blood T cell repertoires in COVID-19. TCRdb keeps only in-frame clones here, not all; method: immunoSEQ multiplex PCR. This sample has about 95,000 clones; around 80% occur once, and the top ten carry 24%. The sequenced sample was peripheral blood. These receptors all come from a human donor in a cohort sampled during active COVID-19.

The V and J genes are TRBV28 and TRBJ2-7, with TRBD1 matching 7 bases. The CDR3 contains 16 residues. Germline values: CDR1 MDHEN, CDR2 SYDVKM. Trimming at V came to 6 bases and at J to 3 bases, leaving 14 bases not matched to a gene. The chain's CDR3 is CASSKGQRLGGYEQYF. The CDR3 DNA reads as TGTGCCAGCAGCAAGGGACAGAGGTTAGGGGGCTACGAGCAGTACTTC.

The V and J genes are TRBV10-3 and TRBJ2-1, with TRBD2 matching 7 bases. The CDR3 loop spans 18 amino acids. V shed 0 bases and J 0 bases; nucleotides not matched to a gene: 8. The germline CDR1 and CDR2 sequences are ENHRY and SYGVKD. CDR3 sequence: CAISESRALASSYNEQFF. The CDR3 DNA follows: TGTGCCATCAGTGAGTCGAGAGCACTAGCGAGCTCCTACAATGAGCAGTTCTTC.

The chain is built from TRBV10-1 and TRBJ1-6; 8 bases match TRBD1. Germline lookup yields CDR1 WNHNN and CDR2 SYGVQD (reference sequence). V lost 6 bases to trimming and J lost 5 bases; unmatched junction nucleotides: 6. The CDR3 length is 15 residues. For the CDR3, the DNA is TGCGCCAGCAGCGACCTGGACAGGGATAATTCACCCCTCCACTTT. It is translated as CASSDLDRDNSPLHF.

The V call is TRBV7-3, the J call TRBJ2-1, with 8 bases that match TRBD2. This CDR3 is built from 15 residues. Per the germline V gene, CDR1 is SGHTA and CDR2 is FQGTGA. J lost 5 bases, V lost 5 bases, and 8 bases had no gene match. CDR3 region: CASSRISGVNNEQFF. DNA of the CDR3: TGTGCCAGCAGCAGAATTAGCGGGGTAAACAATGAGCAGTTCTTC.

The gene calls are TRBV6-2 or TRBV6-3 and TRBJ2-1; D perhaps matches TRBD2 (6 bases). V was trimmed by 2 bases and J by 3 bases, leaving 11 bases between them. Germline CDR1 is MNHEY and CDR2 is SVGEGT. The CDR3 extends over 15 amino acids. The CDR3: CASSYVRDFYNEQFF. The DNA for the CDR3 is TGTGCCAGCAGTTACGTCCGGGACTTCTACAATGAGCAGTTCTTC.

The chain uses TRBV5-1 and TRBJ2-1; 7 bases match TRBD2. Germline V gene sequence: CDR1 SGHRS, CDR2 YFSETQ. The CDR3 consists of 13 residues. With V trimmed by 2 bases and J by 7 bases, 3 bases remained unmatched. The CDR3, as DNA: TGCGCCAGCAGCTTTGGGGGGGAGAATGAGCAGTTCTTC. Its protein product is CASSFGGENEQFF.

This chain connects TRBV24-1 to TRBJ1-5; 9 bases agree with TRBD1. The CDR3 length is 18 residues. Germline loops: CDR1 KGHDR, CDR2 SFDVKD. V was clipped by 3 bases and J by 4 bases; unmatched bases: 12. This chain's CDR3 is CATSDRRLQGAGNQPQHF. The CDR3, as DNA: TGTGCCACCAGTGATCGAAGACTACAGGGGGCGGGTAATCAGCCCCAGCATTTT.

V and J are TRBV24-1 and TRBJ2-7; 8 bases align to TRBD1. The CDR3 covers 15 residues. With V trimmed by 6 bases and J by 0 bases, 6 bases remained unmatched. Germline CDR1 and CDR2: KGHDR and SFDVKD. The CDR3 loop reads CATSPGTGFSYEQYF. The CDR3 DNA is TGTGCCACCAGTCCCGGGACAGGCTTCTCCTACGAGCAGTACTTC.

V usage is TRBV5-1 and J usage is TRBJ1-3, with 9 positions matching TRBD1. The CDR3 contains 17 residues. V was clipped by 0 bases and J by 0 bases; unmatched bases: 4. Germline CDR1 reads SGHRS; CDR2 reads YFSETQ. DNA of the CDR3: TGCGCCAGCAGCTTGGTATCGGGACAGGGCTCTGGAAACACCATATATTTT. Its translation: CASSLVSGQGSGNTIYF.

The CDR3 here is CASSVAPSASDEQYF. For the CDR3, the DNA is TGTGCCAGCAGCGTAGCCCCCAGTGCTAGCGACGAGCAGTACTTC. This chain joins TRBV9 and TRBJ2-7; possible D gene TRBD2, 6 bases. The germline V and J ends were trimmed by 0 bases and 5 bases, with 15 bases remaining between them. The CDR3 is 15 residues long. Germline CDR1 and CDR2: SGDLS and YYNGEE.

The rearrangement links TRBV7-2 to TRBJ1-1; 9 nucleotides match TRBD1. The CDR3 sequence is 15 residues long. J lost 7 bases, V lost 6 bases, and 12 bases had no gene match. Germline CDR1 reads SGHTA; CDR2 reads FQGNSA. The CDR3 reads CASRPERDRVLEAFF. CDR3 in DNA: TGTGCCAGCAGGCCCGAGCGGGACAGGGTACTTGAAGCTTTCTTT. The full variable domain, rest sourced from reference TRBV7-2 and TRBJ1-1, is GAGVSQSPSNKVTEKGKDVELRCDPISGHTALYWYRQSLGQGLEFLIYFQGNSAPDKSGLPSDRFSAERTGGSVSTLTIQRTQQEDSAVYLCASRPERDRVLEAFFGQGTRLTVV.

This rearrangement joins TRBV25-1 to TRBJ1-3, with unresolved D. Germline lookup yields CDR1 MGHDK and CDR2 SYGVNS. V was clipped by 6 bases and J by 4 bases, with 7 bases between them. This CDR3 comprises 12 residues. The DNA of the CDR3 is TGTGCCAGCAGGGAACTCGGAAACACCATATATTTT. Residues: CASRELGNTIYF.

The rearrangement links TRBV7-6 to TRBJ1-3; TRBD1 matches 7 bases. The V segment lost 1 base and the J segment 4 bases; nucleotides outside the gene matches: 7. This CDR3 contains 16 residues. Per germline, CDR1 SGHVS and CDR2 FNYEAQ. This CDR3 is CASSLGGKGAGNTIYF. In DNA form, the CDR3 reads TGTGCCAGCAGCTTAGGGGGCAAGGGGGCAGGAAACACCATATATTTT.

The V gene is TRBV7-8, the J gene TRBJ2-7, with TRBD2 identical over 7 bases. After removal of 5 bases from V and 0 bases from J, the junction contained 10 bases not matched to a gene. Germline CDR1 is SGHVS and CDR2 is FQNEAQ. The CDR3 runs 16 residues. CDR3 sequence (DNA): TGTGCCAGCAGCCCCTCGGTTGAGCGGGGCTCCTACGAGCAGTACTTC. This encodes CASSPSVERGSYEQYF.

The gene calls are TRBV7-9 and TRBJ2-1, with a possible D match to TRBD1 (6 bases). Germline CDR1 reads SEHNR; CDR2 reads FQNEAQ (reference sequence). The CDR3 runs to 16 residues. The ends were cut back, 1 base at V and 4 bases at J, with 14 bases in the middle. Here the CDR3 reads CASSLETGHLYNEQFF. The CDR3 nucleotides are TGTGCCAGCAGCTTAGAAACGGGACATCTATACAATGAGCAGTTCTTC.

V gene TRBV6-5 combines with J gene TRBJ2-3; D might be TRBD2 (6 bases). The CDR3 spans 15 residues. Germline lookup yields CDR1 MNHEY and CDR2 SVGAGI. Trimming took off 7 bases at V and 6 bases at J, with 20 bases between the two ends. CDR3 nucleotide sequence: TGTGCCAGCACCCGCGGGATGAGGGATCGGGATACGCAGTATTTT. This gives the protein CASTRGMRDRDTQYF.

The table lists this clone with a count of one. The rearrangement links TRBV3-1 (or the pseudogene TRBV3-2) to TRBJ1-3; 9 bases align to TRBD1. CDR3 length equals 16 residues. CDR1 and CDR2 from the germline V gene are LGHDT and YNNKEL (reference sequence). V lost 4 bases, J lost 1 base, and 5 bases stayed unmatched. The CDR3 region is CASSPGQGTSGNTIYF. The DNA for the CDR3 is TGTGCCAGCAGCCCGGGACAGGGTACATCTGGAAACACCATATATTTT.

The rearrangement joins TRBV27 to TRBJ1-1; tentative D call: TRBD1 (5 bases). This CDR3 region has 14 residues. Germline V lookup: CDR1 MNHEY, CDR2 SMNVEV (reference sequence). Trimming left V 3 bases short and J 1 base short, with 9 bases between. CDR3 amino acids: CASSFRAANTEAFF. CDR3 DNA: TGTGCCAGCAGTTTCAGGGCGGCGAACACTGAAGCTTTCTTT.

Points on this clone: One junction end disagrees with the germline gene, perhaps due to a read error. This CDR3 reads CASSSEDRVGNAQFF. DNA of the CDR3: TGTGCCAGCAGTTCCGAGGACAGGGTGGGGAATGCGCAGTTCTTC. V usage is TRBV6-5 and J usage is TRBJ2-1, with 8 bases lining up with TRBD1. Germline lookup yields CDR1 MNHEY and CDR2 SVGAGI. This CDR3 is built from 15 residues.

In regard to this clone: The same CDR3 is also encoded by other DNA sequences in this sample. This rearrangement joins TRBV28 to TRBJ1-1; D possibly corresponds to TRBD1 (6 bases). Between the trimmed V and J ends, which lost 2 bases and 0 bases, there was a span of 7 bases. CDR1 MDHEN and CDR2 SYDVKM come from the germline V gene. The CDR3 length is 14 residues. The CDR3 region has the DNA TGTGCCAGCAGTTTAGGGGGCGTGAACACTGAAGCTTTCTTT. Its protein product is CASSLGGVNTEAFF.

The chain is built from TRBV3-1 (or the pseudogene TRBV3-2) and TRBJ1-2, with 8 bases identical to TRBD1. Unmatched junction bases numbered 13, after V lost 0 bases and J lost 4 bases. Germline loops: CDR1 LGHDT, CDR2 YNNKEL (reference sequence). The CDR3 spans 18 residues. CDR3 protein: CASSQEDGGQGLLYGYTF. The DNA for the CDR3 is TGTGCCAGCAGCCAAGAAGACGGTGGACAGGGCCTCCTCTATGGCTACACCTTC.

This chain uses TRBV12-3 or TRBV12-4 with TRBJ2-7, with TRBD2 identical over 12 bases. The J segment lost 11 bases and the V segment lost 5 bases, leaving 7 bases of the junction unmatched. The CDR3 extends over 13 amino acids. Here the CDR3 DNA reads TGTGCCAGCAGTCGAGGACTAGCGGGGCATGAGTACTTC. This codes for CASSRGLAGHEYF.

The V call is TRBV7-8, the J call TRBJ2-7; 8 bases fit TRBD1. Trimming cost V 5 bases and J 5 bases; bases outside gene matches: 5. Germline CDR1 is SGHVS and CDR2 is FQNEAQ. The CDR3 totals 13 residues. The CDR3 DNA reads as TGTGCCAGCAGCCGAGGACAGGGTAACGAGCAGTACTTC. Encoded protein: CASSRGQGNEQYF.

The chain recombines TRBV9 with TRBJ1-3; 7 bases align to TRBD1. Germline lookup yields CDR1 SGDLS and CDR2 YYNGEE. J was trimmed by 2 bases and V by 3 bases; bases with no gene match: 2. The CDR3 covers 14 residues. The CDR3 region is CASSADRAGNTIYF. Written as DNA, the CDR3 is TGTGCCAGCAGCGCAGACAGGGCTGGAAACACCATATATTTT.

CDR3 in amino acids: CTSSPRCPAGISSQETQYF. The CDR3 DNA reads TGCACCAGCAGCCCCAGATGTCCAGCGGGCATATCTTCACAAGAGACCCAGTACTTC. The chain recombines TRBV1 with TRBJ2-5; the D call of TRBD2 is as the table states it, not checked on the DNA. TRBV1 is noted as a pseudogene. The CDR3 length is 19 residues.

CDR3 region: CASSSPTSGSYEQYF. Written as DNA, the CDR3 is TGTGCCAGCAGTTCCCCGACTAGCGGCTCCTACGAGCAGTACTTC. The chain has TRBV28 and TRBJ2-7; 9 bases match TRBD2. This CDR3 has 15 amino acids. Germline CDR1 reads MDHEN; CDR2 reads SYDVKM. V lost 4 bases and J lost 0; bases outside the gene matches: 4.

The CDR3 coding sequence is TGTGCCATCAGGGGGACTCAAGAGACCCAGTACTTC. Translation: CAIRGTQETQYF. This chain joins TRBV10-3 and TRBJ2-5, with D possibly being TRBD2 (6 bases). The CDR3 has 12 residues. Trimming pared 6 bases from V and 2 bases from J, leaving 7 bases between. The germline V gene encodes CDR1 ENHRY and CDR2 SYGVKD.

The chain couples TRBV7-8 to TRBJ2-7; D is possibly TRBD1 (6 bases). The V gene's germline CDR1 is SGHVS and CDR2 FQNEAQ. The CDR3 is made up of 15 amino acids. V lost 1 base and J 3 bases, leaving 13 bases between the germline ends. The CDR3 DNA sequence: TGTGCCAGCAGCTTAGGGGGGCGCAGGATCTACGAGCAGTACTTC. This gives the protein CASSLGGRRIYEQYF.

The chain has TRBV19 and TRBJ1-1; 10 nucleotides align to TRBD1. Germline V gene sequence: CDR1 LNHDA, CDR2 SQIVND (reference sequence). The CDR3 runs to 15 residues. The V segment lost 4 bases and the J segment 4 bases; nucleotides outside the gene matches: 6. The CDR3 loop reads CASSTMGQGRTEAFF. The CDR3 bases are TGTGCCAGTAGTACCATGGGACAGGGGCGCACTGAAGCTTTCTTT.

The chain couples TRBV6-2 or TRBV6-3 to TRBJ2-2; 7 nucleotides align to TRBD1. Germline V CDR1 and CDR2: MNHEY, SVGEGT. Trimming at V came to 4 bases and at J to 4 bases, leaving 6 bases not matched to a gene. The CDR3 consists of 15 residues. In DNA, the CDR3 is TGTGCCAGCAGTTTCCAGGGGGTTGCCACCGGGGAGCTGTTTTTT. Residues: CASSFQGVATGELFF.

The chain has TRBV19 and TRBJ1-4; D not certain. This CDR3 has 15 amino acids. Germline loops: CDR1 LNHDA, CDR2 SQIVND (reference sequence). The V end was cut by 3 bases, the J end by 8 bases, with 16 bases between. The CDR3 region is CASSIPRALNEKLFF. The CDR3 DNA follows: TGTGCCAGTAGTATCCCGCGGGCGTTGAACGAAAAACTGTTTTTT.